This T cell receptor beta chain comes out of a study of radiotherapy plus CTLA-4 blockade in lung cancer. About the study: There were objective responses in 15% to 20% of patients, and more than 30% had disease control. The study's findings and limits: Reports state that early shifts in blood T cell clones, with interferon-beta, best predicted response. There was expansion of tumor-derived TCR clones in blood after radiotherapy plus ipilimumab.

As to this clone: Antigen unknown.

Lung cancer patients with chemo-refractory metastatic non-small-cell disease were given focal radiation plus CTLA-4 blockade with ipilimumab. The trim removed 4 bases at V and 8 bases at J, leaving 15 bases unmatched. CDR3 length equals 16 residues. Germline assignment: CDR1 SEHNR and CDR2 FQNEAQ (reference sequence). Sequencing used immunoSEQ multiplex PCR; TCRdb keeps in-frame clones, though not all of them. The table lists roughly 62,000 clones, 60% to 85% of them singletons, with about 4.5% in the top ten. The chain couples TRBV7-9 to TRBJ1-2; 8 bases are shared with TRBD1. The source of this sequence is a human donor with non-small cell lung cancer who had a complete response to radiotherapy plus ipilimumab. Sample: peripheral blood, taken from a patient treated with radiotherapy plus ipilimumab. CDR3 nucleotides: TGTGCCAGCAGCTCCAGGACAGGGTCAAGGATGGACGGCTACACCTTC. As protein: CASSSRTGSRMDGYTF. The full variable domain, rest sourced from reference TRBV7-9 and TRBJ1-2, is DTGVSQNPRHKITKRGQNVTFRCDPISEHNRLYWYRQTLGQGPEFLTYFQNEAQLEKSRLLSDRFSAERPKGSFSTLEIQRTEQGDSAMYLCASSSRTGSRMDGYTFGSGTRLTVV.